One T cell receptor (beta chain) is described in this entry. As yet, its antigen is unknown. The data were produced by immunoSEQ multiplex PCR, yet TCRdb's version contains in-frame clones alone and is incomplete. The data contain roughly 140,000 clones, about 81% of them singletons. The data originate from a study of PD-1 blockade in classical Hodgkin lymphoma. Relapses following autologous stem cell transplantation were seen in all patients, with brentuximab vedotin exposure varying. Findings and caveats of the study: Patients with an early start, nivolumab under 1 year after ASCT, were excluded. For complete responders, baseline diversity was comparable to that of newly diagnosed patients. Compared with baseline, CD4+ but not CD8+ TCR diversity had risen significantly by C4D1. Baseline TCR diversity was reportedly lower in newly diagnosed patients than in healthy donors. It was reported as lower still in relapsed/refractory patients.

The CDR3 contains 14 residues. Trimming took 7 bases from V and 0 from J, leaving 10 bases between them. Germline V gene sequence: CDR1 MNHEY, CDR2 SVGAGI. This material consisted of peripheral blood mononuclear cells (PBMCs), taken before the second cycle of nivolumab. The TCR was taken from a human donor with classical Hodgkin lymphoma. V usage is TRBV6-5 and J usage is TRBJ2-1, with D tentatively TRBD1 (6 bases). The CDR3, as DNA: TGTGCCAGCACCAGGGGTTTCTCCTACAATGAGCAGTTCTTC. Encoded protein: CASTRGFSYNEQFF.